Here is one T cell receptor (beta chain) with its context. The antigen remains undetermined. Amplification used 60 Vbeta primers and 13 Jbeta primers. TCRdb's copy holds only in-frame clones and misses some; the assay was immunoSEQ multiplex PCR. The sample has tens of thousands of clones. The entry originates in a study of cytomegalovirus exposure and HLA in healthy donors. General study points: The authors later found HLA-associated TCR beta chains more clonally expanded than equally common others. Later analysis showed most CMV-associated TCR beta chains appearing HLA-restricted.

CDR1 and CDR2 from the germline V gene are LNHDA and SQIVND (reference sequence). Unmatched junction bases numbered 6, after V lost 4 bases and J lost 0 bases. The CDR3 length is 16 residues. V gene TRBV19 combines with J gene TRBJ2-3; 8 bases map to TRBD1. The receptor was isolated from a male donor in good health and CMV-seropositive. The sample comprised PBMCs. The CDR3 nucleotides read TGTGCCAGTAGTACACTAGGACAGGGCAGCACAGATACGCAGTATTTT. It yields the protein CASSTLGQGSTDTQYF.